The TCR beta chain under discussion was sequenced for a study of blood T cell repertoires in COVID-19. At the level of the study: The cDNA or gDNA used as material had been derived from T cells, B-cell-depleted T cells, or PBMCs.

Those who participated ranged in age from roughly 18 to 100 years and resided in about two dozen US areas. What the recovered Cohort 3 donors had was two negative PCRs, clearance, or symptom resolution. As processed by the authors: The authors estimated nucleated cell counts from reference gene primer amplification. Sequenced by immunoSEQ multiplex PCR; TCRdb stores in-frame clones only, minus some. V, J and clone size are taken as reported in that table, and D and trimming were inferred from the DNA itself. The sample consists of fewer than 250,000 clones, around 85% of them appearing once. Germline V gene sequence: CDR1 MRHNA, CDR2 SNTAGT. The CDR3 length is 13 residues. V was pared by 4 bases and J by 4 bases, with 10 bases between.

This sequence joins TRBV6-4 and TRBJ1-2; weak D call: TRBD1 (6 bases). The sample taken for sequencing was PBMCs or T cells enriched from blood (not recorded which). This receptor was taken from a woman aged 25-40 years who had recovered from COVID-19. As DNA, the CDR3 is TGTGCCAGCAGTGCCGAAGGGGGCTATGGCTACACCTTC. As protein: CASSAEGGYGYTF.